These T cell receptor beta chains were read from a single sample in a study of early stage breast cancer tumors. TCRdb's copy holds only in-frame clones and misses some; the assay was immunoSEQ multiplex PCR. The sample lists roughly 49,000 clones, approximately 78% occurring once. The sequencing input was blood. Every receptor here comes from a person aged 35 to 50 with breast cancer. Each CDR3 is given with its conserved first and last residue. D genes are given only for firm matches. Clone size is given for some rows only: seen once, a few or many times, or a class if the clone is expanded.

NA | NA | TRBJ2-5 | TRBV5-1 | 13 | TGCGCCAGCAGCCAGGACAGTCTGGAGACCCAGTACTTC | CASSQDSLETQYF
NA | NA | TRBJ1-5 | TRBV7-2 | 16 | TGTGCCAGCAGCTCGGCAGGCAGGGGAAGCAATCAGCCCCAGCATTTT | CASSSAGRGSNQPQHF
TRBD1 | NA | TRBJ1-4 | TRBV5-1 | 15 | TGCGCCAGCAGCATCACCCCGGGACAGTGGAAAAAACTGTTTTTT | CASSITPGQWKKLFF
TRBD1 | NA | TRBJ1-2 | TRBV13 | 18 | TGTGCCAGCAGTTCGGGGACAGGGGGCTCCGGAACAAACTATGGCTACACCTTC | CASSSGTGGSGTNYGYTF
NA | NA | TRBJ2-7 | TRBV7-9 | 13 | TGTGCCAGCAGCTTTCAGGGGAGGCACGAGCAGTACTTC | CASSFQGRHEQYF
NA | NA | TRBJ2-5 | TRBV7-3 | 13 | TGTGCCAGCAGCCGCCAGGACCGGGAGACCCAGTACTTC | CASSRQDRETQYF
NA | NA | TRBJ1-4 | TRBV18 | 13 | TGTGCCAGCTCCCCAGGGGCTAATGAAAAACTGTTTTTT | CASSPGANEKLFF
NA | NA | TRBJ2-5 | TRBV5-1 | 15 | TGCGCCAGCGGGAGTTCCGGGGCCGAGAGAGAGACCCAGTACTTC | CASGSSGAERETQYF
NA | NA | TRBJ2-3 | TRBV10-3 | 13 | TGTGCCATCAGTGAGCGAGAGAGAGATACGCAGTATTTT | CAISERERDTQYF
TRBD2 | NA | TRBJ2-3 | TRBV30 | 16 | TGTGCCTGGAGTCGGACGGGAGGGTATAGAACAGATACGCAGTATTTT | CAWSRTGGYRTDTQYF
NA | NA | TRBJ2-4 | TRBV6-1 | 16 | TGTGCCAGCAGTGAAGGGAGGTCCTTAGCCAAAAACATTCAGTACTTC | CASSEGRSLAKNIQYF
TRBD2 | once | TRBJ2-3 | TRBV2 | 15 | TGTGCCAGCACCTTAGGCGGGAGGGCCTCAGATACGCAGTATTTT | CASTLGGRASDTQYF
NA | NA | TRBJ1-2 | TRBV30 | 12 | TGTGCCTGGAGTCCGGGTTTTTATGGCTACACCTTC | CAWSPGFYGYTF
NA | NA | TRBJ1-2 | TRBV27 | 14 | TGTGCCAGCAGTTTCCGTGCAGGTGAGGATGGCTACACCTTC | CASSFRAGEDGYTF
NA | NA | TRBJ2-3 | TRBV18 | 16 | TGTGCCAGCTCACCACCGGAGGGCAGGGGTGCAGATACGCAGTATTTT | CASSPPEGRGADTQYF
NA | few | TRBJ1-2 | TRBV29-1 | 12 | TGCAGCGTTGAGTGGCGGGGCTATGGCTACACCTTC | CSVEWRGYGYTF
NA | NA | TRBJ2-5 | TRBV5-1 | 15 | TGCGCCAGCAGCTTGGCCGTAGGGGTGGGAGAGACCCAGTACTTC | CASSLAVGVGETQYF
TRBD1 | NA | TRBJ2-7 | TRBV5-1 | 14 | TGCGCCAGCAGCTTGGTACAGGGGAGAAACGAGCAGTACTTC | CASSLVQGRNEQYF
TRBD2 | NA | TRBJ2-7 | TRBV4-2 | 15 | TGTGCCAGCAGCCAAGCTGATAGCGGGGGATACGAGCAGTACTTC | CASSQADSGGYEQYF
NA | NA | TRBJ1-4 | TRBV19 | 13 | TGTGCCAGTAGTATCAATGGAGTGGAAAAACTGTTTTTT | CASSINGVEKLFF
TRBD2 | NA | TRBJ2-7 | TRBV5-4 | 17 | TGTGCCAGCAGATCCGGGACTAGCGGGACCCAACGCTACGAGCAGTACTTC | CASRSGTSGTQRYEQYF